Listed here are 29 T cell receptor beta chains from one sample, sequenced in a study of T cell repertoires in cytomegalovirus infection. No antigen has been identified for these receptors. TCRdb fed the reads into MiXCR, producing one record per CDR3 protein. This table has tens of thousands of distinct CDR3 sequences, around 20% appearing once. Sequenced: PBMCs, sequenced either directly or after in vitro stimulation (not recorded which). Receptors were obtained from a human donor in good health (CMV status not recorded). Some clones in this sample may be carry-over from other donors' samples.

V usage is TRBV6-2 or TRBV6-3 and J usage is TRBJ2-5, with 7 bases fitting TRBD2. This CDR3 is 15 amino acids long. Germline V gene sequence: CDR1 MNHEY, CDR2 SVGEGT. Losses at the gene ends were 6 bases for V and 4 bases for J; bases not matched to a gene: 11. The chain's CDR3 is CASSIGLGGPETQYF. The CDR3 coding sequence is TGTGCCAGCAGCATCGGACTAGGAGGTCCAGAGACCCAGTACTTC.

Written as DNA, the CDR3 is TGTGCCAGCAGCTGGTCGCCGGGGGAAGGGGAGACCCAGTACTTC. Amino acids: CASSWSPGEGETQYF. The gene calls are TRBV11-1 and TRBJ2-5; D is perhaps TRBD2 (6 bases). V was trimmed by 4 bases and J by 5 bases, leaving 17 bases between them. Germline assignment: CDR1 SGHAT and CDR2 FQDESV (reference sequence). This CDR3 has 15 amino acids.

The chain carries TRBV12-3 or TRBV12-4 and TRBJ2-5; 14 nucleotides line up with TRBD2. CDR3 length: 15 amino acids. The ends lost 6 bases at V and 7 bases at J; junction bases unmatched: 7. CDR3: CASSGTSGSWGTQYF. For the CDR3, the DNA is TGTGCCAGCAGCGGGACTAGCGGGAGTTGGGGGACCCAGTACTTC.

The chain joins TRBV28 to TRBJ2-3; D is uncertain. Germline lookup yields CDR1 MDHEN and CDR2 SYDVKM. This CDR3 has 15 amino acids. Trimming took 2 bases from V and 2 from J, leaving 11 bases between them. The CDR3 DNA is TGTGCCAGCAGTTTACAACTCGCCCTCACAGATACGCAGTATTTT. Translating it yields CASSLQLALTDTQYF.

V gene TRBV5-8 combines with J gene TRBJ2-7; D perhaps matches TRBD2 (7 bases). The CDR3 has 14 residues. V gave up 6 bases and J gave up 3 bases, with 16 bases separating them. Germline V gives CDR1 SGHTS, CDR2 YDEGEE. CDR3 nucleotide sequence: TGTGCCAGCACGCAAAGGGGGGGTGTCTACGAGCAGTACTTC. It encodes CASTQRGGVYEQYF.

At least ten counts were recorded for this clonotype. CDR3 sequence reads: CASSSPGTTDTQYF. The CDR3 DNA is TGTGCCAGCAGTTCCCCGGGAACCACAGATACGCAGTATTTT. The chain joins TRBV6-1 to TRBJ2-3, with a tentative D call TRBD2 (5 bases). Germline V gene lookup returns CDR1 MNHNS and CDR2 SASEGT. V lost 5 bases, J lost 2 bases, and 11 bases lay in between. This CDR3 spans 14 amino acids.

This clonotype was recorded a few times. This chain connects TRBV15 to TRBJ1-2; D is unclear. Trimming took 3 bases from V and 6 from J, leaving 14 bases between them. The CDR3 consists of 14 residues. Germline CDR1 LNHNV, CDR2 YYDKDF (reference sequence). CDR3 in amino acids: CATSSESYFNGYTF. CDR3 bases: TGTGCCACCAGCAGCGAGTCGTATTTCAATGGCTACACCTTC.

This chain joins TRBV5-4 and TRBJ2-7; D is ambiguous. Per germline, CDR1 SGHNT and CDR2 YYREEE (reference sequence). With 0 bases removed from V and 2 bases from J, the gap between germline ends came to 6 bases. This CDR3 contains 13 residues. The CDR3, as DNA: TGTGCCAGCAGCTTGGACGCAGCCTACGAGCAGTACTTC. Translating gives CASSLDAAYEQYF. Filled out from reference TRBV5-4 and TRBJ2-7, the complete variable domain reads ETGVTQSPTHLIKTRGQQVTLRCSSQSGHNTVSWYQQALGQGPQFIFQYYREEENGRGNFPPRFSGLQFPNYSSELNVNALELDDSALYLCASSLDAAYEQYFGPGTRLTVT.

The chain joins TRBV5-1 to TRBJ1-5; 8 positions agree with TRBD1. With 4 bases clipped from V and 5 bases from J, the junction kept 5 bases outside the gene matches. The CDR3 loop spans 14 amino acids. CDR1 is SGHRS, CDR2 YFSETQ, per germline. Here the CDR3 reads CASSLETGDQPQHF. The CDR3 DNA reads TGCGCCAGCAGCCTGGAGACAGGGGATCAGCCCCAGCATTTT.

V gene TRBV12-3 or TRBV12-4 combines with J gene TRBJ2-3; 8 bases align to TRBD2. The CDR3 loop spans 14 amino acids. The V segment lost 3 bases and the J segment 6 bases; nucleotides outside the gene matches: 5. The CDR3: CASSLGTRLDTQYF. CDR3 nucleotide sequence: TGTGCCAGCAGTTTGGGGACTAGGTTGGATACGCAGTATTTT.

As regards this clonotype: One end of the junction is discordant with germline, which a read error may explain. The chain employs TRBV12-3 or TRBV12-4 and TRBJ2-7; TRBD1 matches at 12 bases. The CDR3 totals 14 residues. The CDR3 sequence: CASSRPGTGGGISF. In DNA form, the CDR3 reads TGTGCCAGCAGTCGTCCCGGGACAGGGGGCGGAATCTCCTTT.

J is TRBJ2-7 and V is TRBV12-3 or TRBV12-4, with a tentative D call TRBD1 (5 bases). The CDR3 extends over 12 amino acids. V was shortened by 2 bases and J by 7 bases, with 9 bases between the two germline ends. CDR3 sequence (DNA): TGTGCCAGCAGTTTAACAGGTTCGGAGCAGTACTTC. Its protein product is CASSLTGSEQYF.

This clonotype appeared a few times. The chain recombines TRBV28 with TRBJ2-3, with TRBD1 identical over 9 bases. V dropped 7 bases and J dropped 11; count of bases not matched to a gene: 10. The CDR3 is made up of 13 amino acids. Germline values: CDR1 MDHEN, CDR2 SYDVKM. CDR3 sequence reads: CASTLQGAVLQYF. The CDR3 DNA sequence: TGTGCCAGCACCTTACAGGGGGCCGTATTGCAGTATTTT.

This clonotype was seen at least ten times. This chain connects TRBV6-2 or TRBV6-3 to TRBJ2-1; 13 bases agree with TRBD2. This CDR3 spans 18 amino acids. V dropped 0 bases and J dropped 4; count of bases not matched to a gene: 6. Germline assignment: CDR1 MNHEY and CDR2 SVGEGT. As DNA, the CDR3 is TGTGCCAGCAGTTACTCAGGACTAGCGGGGGACTATTACAATGAGCAGTTCTTC. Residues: CASSYSGLAGDYYNEQFF.

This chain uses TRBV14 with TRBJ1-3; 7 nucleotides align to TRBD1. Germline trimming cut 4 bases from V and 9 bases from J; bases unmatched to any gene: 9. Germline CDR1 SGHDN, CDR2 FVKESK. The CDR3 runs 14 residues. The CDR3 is CASSPPDRPGTIYF. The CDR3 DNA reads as TGTGCCAGCAGCCCTCCGGACAGGCCGGGCACCATATATTTT. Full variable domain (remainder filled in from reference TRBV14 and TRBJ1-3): EAGVTQFPSHSVIEKGQTVTLRCDPISGHDNLYWYRRVMGKEIKFLLHFVKESKQDESGMPNNRFLAERTGGTYSTLKVQPAELEDSGVYFCASSPPDRPGTIYFGEGSWLTVV.

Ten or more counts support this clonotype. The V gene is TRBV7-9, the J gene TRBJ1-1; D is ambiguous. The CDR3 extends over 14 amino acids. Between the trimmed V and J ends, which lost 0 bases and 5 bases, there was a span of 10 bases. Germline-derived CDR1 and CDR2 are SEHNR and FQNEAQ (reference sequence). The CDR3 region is CASSLAIRWTEAFF. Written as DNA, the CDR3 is TGTGCCAGCAGCTTAGCGATCAGATGGACTGAAGCTTTCTTT.

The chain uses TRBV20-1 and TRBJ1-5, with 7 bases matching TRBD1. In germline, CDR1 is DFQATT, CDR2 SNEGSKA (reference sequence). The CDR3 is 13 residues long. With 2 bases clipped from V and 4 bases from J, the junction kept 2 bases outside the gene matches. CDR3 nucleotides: TGCAGTGCTAGACCGACAGGGAATCAGCCCCAGCATTTT. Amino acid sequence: CSARPTGNQPQHF.

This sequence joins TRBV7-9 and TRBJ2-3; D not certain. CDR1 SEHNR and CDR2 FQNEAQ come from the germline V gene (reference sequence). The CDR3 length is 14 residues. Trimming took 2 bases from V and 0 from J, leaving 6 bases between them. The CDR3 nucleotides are TGTGCCAGCAGCTTACTGGGCAGCACAGATACGCAGTATTTT. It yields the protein CASSLLGSTDTQYF. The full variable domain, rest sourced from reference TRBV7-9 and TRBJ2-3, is DTGVSQNPRHKITKRGQNVTFRCDPISEHNRLYWYRQTLGQGPEFLTYFQNEAQLEKSRLLSDRFSAERPKGSFSTLEIQRTEQGDSAMYLCASSLLGSTDTQYFGPGTRLTVL.

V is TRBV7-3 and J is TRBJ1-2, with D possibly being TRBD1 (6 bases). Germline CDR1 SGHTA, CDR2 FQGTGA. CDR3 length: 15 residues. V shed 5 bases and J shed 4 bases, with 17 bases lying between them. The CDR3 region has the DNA TGTGCCAGCAGCCTATACAGGGATGACCCCTATGGCTACACCTTC. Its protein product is CASSLYRDDPYGYTF.

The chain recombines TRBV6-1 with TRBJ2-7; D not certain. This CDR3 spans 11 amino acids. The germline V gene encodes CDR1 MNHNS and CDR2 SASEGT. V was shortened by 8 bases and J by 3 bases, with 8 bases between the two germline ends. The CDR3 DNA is TGTGCCAGCGTAAACAGCTACGAGCAGTACTTC. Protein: CASVNSYEQYF.

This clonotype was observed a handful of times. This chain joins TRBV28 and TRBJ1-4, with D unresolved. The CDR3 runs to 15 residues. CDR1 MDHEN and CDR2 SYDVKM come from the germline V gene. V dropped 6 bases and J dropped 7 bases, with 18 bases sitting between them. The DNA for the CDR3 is TGTGCCAGCAGCTTACGGGCGGGAAGGACTGAAAAACTGTTTTTT. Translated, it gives CASSLRAGRTEKLFF.

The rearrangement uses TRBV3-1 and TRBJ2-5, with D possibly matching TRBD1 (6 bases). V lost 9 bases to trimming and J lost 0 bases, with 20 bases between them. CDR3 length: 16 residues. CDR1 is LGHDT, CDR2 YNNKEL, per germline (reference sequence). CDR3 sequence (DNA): TGTGCCAGTCAACCCGACAGGAGCTCGTACCAAGAGACCCAGTACTTC. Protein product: CASQPDRSSYQETQYF.

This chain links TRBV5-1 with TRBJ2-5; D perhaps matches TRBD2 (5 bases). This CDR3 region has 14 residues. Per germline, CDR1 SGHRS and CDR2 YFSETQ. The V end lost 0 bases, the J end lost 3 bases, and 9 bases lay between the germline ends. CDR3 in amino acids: CASSLEGAEETQYF. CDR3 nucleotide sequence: TGCGCCAGCAGCTTGGAGGGAGCGGAAGAGACCCAGTACTTC. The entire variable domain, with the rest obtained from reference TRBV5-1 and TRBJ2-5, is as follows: KAGVTQTPRYLIKTRGQQVTLSCSPISGHRSVSWYQQTPGQGLQFLFEYFSETQRNKGNFPGRFSGRQFSNSRSEMNVSTLELGDSALYLCASSLEGAEETQYFGPGTRLLVL.

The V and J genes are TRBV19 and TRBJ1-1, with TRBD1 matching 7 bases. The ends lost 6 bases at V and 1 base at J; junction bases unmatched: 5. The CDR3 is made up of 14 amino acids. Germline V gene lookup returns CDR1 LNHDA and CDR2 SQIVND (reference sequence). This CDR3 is CASRTGSSNTEAFF. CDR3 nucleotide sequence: TGTGCCAGTAGGACAGGGTCTTCGAACACTGAAGCTTTCTTT.

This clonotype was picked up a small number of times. CDR3 sequence reads: CASSLVRGRETQYF. The CDR3 bases are TGTGCCAGCAGCTTAGTCCGGGGTAGGGAGACCCAGTACTTC. J is TRBJ2-5 and V is TRBV7-2; D is perhaps TRBD2 (5 bases). The V and J ends lost 1 base and 5 bases respectively, with 11 bases between them. CDR3 length: 14 amino acids. CDR1 is SGHTA, CDR2 FQGNSA, per germline.

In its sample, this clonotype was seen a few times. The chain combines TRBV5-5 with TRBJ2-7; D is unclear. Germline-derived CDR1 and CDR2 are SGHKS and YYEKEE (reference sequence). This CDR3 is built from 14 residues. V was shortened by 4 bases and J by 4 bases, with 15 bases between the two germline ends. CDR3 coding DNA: TGTGCCAGCAGCCCCCCATCGGCCCAGTACGAGCAGTACTTC. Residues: CASSPPSAQYEQYF.

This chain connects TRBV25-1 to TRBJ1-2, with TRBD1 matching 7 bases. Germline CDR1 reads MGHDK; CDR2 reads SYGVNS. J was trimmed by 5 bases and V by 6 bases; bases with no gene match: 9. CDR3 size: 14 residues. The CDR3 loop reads CASRAENRGYGYTF. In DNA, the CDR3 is TGTGCCAGCAGGGCGGAGAACAGGGGTTATGGCTACACCTTC.

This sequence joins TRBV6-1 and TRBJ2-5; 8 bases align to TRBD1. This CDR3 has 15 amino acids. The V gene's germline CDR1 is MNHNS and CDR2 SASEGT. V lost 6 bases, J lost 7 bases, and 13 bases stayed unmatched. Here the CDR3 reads CASSPNDRGGGTQYF. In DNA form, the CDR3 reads TGTGCCAGCAGCCCCAATGACAGGGGTGGGGGGACCCAGTACTTC.

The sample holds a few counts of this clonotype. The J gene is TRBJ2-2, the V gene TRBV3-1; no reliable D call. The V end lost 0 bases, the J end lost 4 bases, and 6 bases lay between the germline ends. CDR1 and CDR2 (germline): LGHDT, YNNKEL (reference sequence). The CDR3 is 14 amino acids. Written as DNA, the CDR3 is TGTGCCAGCAGCCAAGATTGGGGCACCGGGGAGCTGTTTTTT. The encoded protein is CASSQDWGTGELFF.